The clone carrying this T cell receptor (beta chain) showed up just a few times. Its antigen is still unknown. Germline V gene sequence: CDR1 KGHSH, CDR2 LQKENI. Trimming took off 3 bases at V and 1 base at J, with 9 bases between the two ends. CDR3 length equals 14 residues. The PCR ran on 60 Vbeta and 13 Jbeta primers. Assay: immunoSEQ multiplex PCR; the TCRdb copy retains only in-frame clones and omits some. The data show 150,000 to 200,000 clones, approximately 88% seen once. This entry belongs to a study of cytomegalovirus exposure and HLA in healthy donors. Study-level findings and limits: The study listed approximately 160 cytomegalovirus-associated TCR beta chains. Through in vitro validation, three CMV-associated chains were shown to be specific for CMV antigens. A previous analysis found most TCR beta V segments productive roughly 87% or roughly 30% of the time. In a later analysis, donors in an Asian-associated ancestry cluster reportedly had fewer N-insertions in productive TCRs than the cohort mean.

The sequenced material came from PBMCs. V usage is TRBV18 and J usage is TRBJ1-1, with D perhaps TRBD1 (6 bases). This TCR was sampled from a boy between 10 and 17 years old in good health and CMV-seronegative. The CDR3 loop is CASSPGHANTEAFF. The CDR3 DNA follows: TGTGCCAGCTCACCGGGACACGCGAACACTGAAGCTTTCTTT.